Below are 8 T cell receptor beta chains sequenced from a single sample in a study of quantifying T cell responses using KT2 cells. Study summary: Reverse transcription used primers in the TCR alpha and beta constant regions.

An oligo carrying a UMI was ligated to the cDNA 3' end. An equimolar mix of RC1.1 and RC1.2 primed the beta chain across TRBC1 and TRBC2. From the UMI-ligation and nested PCR reads, TCRdb called clonotypes with MiXCR, one entry per CDR3 protein. The profile shows 45,000 to 65,000 distinct CDR3 sequences, approximately 13% of them singletons. Material: PBMCs spiked with cells of the T cell clone KT2. These receptors originate from a human donor.

This clonotype occurred many times. This chain uses TRBV20-1 with TRBJ1-2; the match to TRBD1 covers 9 bases. The CDR3 consists of 12 residues. J was trimmed by 7 bases and V by 1 base; bases with no gene match: 1. Looked up from germline, CDR1 is DFQATT and CDR2 is SNEGSKA (reference sequence). The CDR3, as DNA: TGCAGTGCTAGAGGGACAGGGGTTGGCTACACCTTC. Its protein is CSARGTGVGYTF.

The chain combines TRBV7-6 with TRBJ2-3; perhaps D is TRBD1 or TRBD2 (6 bases each). The germline V and J ends were trimmed by 5 bases and 0 bases, with 12 bases remaining between them. The germline V gene encodes CDR1 SGHVS and CDR2 FNYEAQ. The CDR3 is 15 amino acids. The CDR3 coding sequence is TGTGCCAGCAGCCGGGGGCGCACAAGCACAGATACGCAGTATTTT. As protein: CASSRGRTSTDTQYF.

The gene calls are TRBV2 and TRBJ1-5; D is ambiguous. The CDR3 runs to 13 residues. Germline V gene lookup returns CDR1 SNHLY and CDR2 FYNNEI. The V and J ends lost 8 bases and 2 bases respectively, with 10 bases between them. CDR3: CASSREGNQPQHF. DNA of the CDR3: TGTGCCAGCTCCCGGGAAGGCAATCAGCCCCAGCATTTT.

This clonotype was recorded at least ten times. The chain joins TRBV12-3 or TRBV12-4 to TRBJ2-1; no firm D call. The V gene lost 6 bases and the J gene lost 0 bases, with 18 bases spanning the gap. CDR3 length equals 17 residues. The CDR3 region is CASSPVMASLSYNEQFF. CDR3 sequence (DNA): TGTGCCAGCAGCCCGGTAATGGCGAGCCTCTCCTACAATGAGCAGTTCTTC.

This clonotype was counted between two and nine times. V is TRBV23-1 and J is TRBJ2-6, with D possibly being TRBD1 (6 bases). TRBV23-1 is recorded as an ORF, its role being uncertain. The length of the CDR3 is 19 residues. V lost 6 bases, J lost 0 bases, and 21 bases lay in between. CDR3 DNA sequence: TGCGCCAGCAGCGTCCGGGACAAAGAAAGGGGCTCTGGGGCCAACGTCCTGACTTTC. Encoded protein: CASSVRDKERGSGANVLTF.

This clonotype was recorded many times. The J gene is TRBJ1-1, the V gene TRBV12-3 or TRBV12-4, with D uncertain. This CDR3 region has 14 residues. The V gene lost 3 bases and the J gene lost 6 bases, with 14 bases spanning the gap. The CDR3 coding sequence is TGTGCCAGCAGTTTGTGGGGTCGGGAGGCTGAAGCTTTCTTT. This encodes CASSLWGREAEAFF.

Only a few counts were recorded for this clonotype. This chain joins TRBV20-1 and TRBJ2-3; tentative D call: TRBD2 (6 bases). Germline V gene sequence: CDR1 DFQATT, CDR2 SNEGSKA (reference sequence). Trimming pared 7 bases from V and 6 bases from J, leaving 14 bases between. The CDR3 has 12 amino acids. CDR3 coding DNA: TGCAGTGTCACTAGCCTGGCCGATACGCAGTATTTT. Protein sequence: CSVTSLADTQYF.

This clonotype was counted between two and nine times. J is TRBJ1-1 and V is TRBV4-2, with D unclear. Trimming took off 1 base at V and 2 bases at J, with 17 bases between the two ends. This CDR3 has 17 amino acids. CDR1 LGHNA and CDR2 YNFKEQ come from the germline V gene. As DNA, the CDR3 is TGTGCCAGCAGCCAAGTTCGGGGTCACGCCGCCAACACTGAAGCTTTCTTT. Translated, it gives CASSQVRGHAANTEAFF.